This T cell receptor beta chain was identified during a study of blood T cell repertoires in COVID-19. Whole-study context: Specimens from acute and convalescent COVID-19 originated in the United States, Italy and Spain. In each case, the material was cDNA or gDNA derived from T cells, B-cell-depleted T cells, or PBMCs.

CDR1 SQVTM and CDR2 ANQGSEA come from the germline V gene. Trimming took 5 bases from V and 2 from J; bases not matched to a gene: 8. This CDR3 contains 15 residues. As processed by the authors: How many nucleated cells were present was estimated from reference gene primer amplification. Clones were sequenced by immunoSEQ multiplex PCR, and TCRdb holds only the in-frame ones, with some missing. V and J calls and clone size follow that table, whereas D and trimming were derived from the DNA. The data show about 490,000 clones, 80% to 90% seen once. The sequenced sample consisted of peripheral blood. This clonotype originated in a human donor in a cohort sampled during active COVID-19. The gene calls are TRBV29-1 and TRBJ2-7, with TRBD2 matching 11 bases. The CDR3: CSVYLLAGVPYEQYF. Here the CDR3 DNA reads TGCAGCGTTTATCTACTAGCGGGAGTCCCCTACGAGCAGTACTTC.